This entry is about one T cell receptor beta chain. The data are from a study of CD8 T cells in ankylosing spondylitis. TCRdb passed the 5' RACE reads through MiXCR, listing each CDR3 protein once. The data contain approximately 240,000 distinct CDR3 sequences, 20% to 30% of them singletons. This CDR3 is built from 15 residues. J lost 0 bases, V lost 6 bases, and 6 bases had no gene match. The V gene is TRBV12-3 or TRBV12-4, the J gene TRBJ2-7, with 9 positions matching TRBD1. The specimen was blood, either unsorted or a sorted T cell fraction (not recorded which). The receptor's source is a male donor with ankylosing spondylitis or in good health (not recorded which). The CDR3 nucleotides are TGTGCCAGCAGCTTTGGGACAGGGTCCTCCTACGAGCAGTACTTC. Protein sequence: CASSFGTGSSYEQYF.